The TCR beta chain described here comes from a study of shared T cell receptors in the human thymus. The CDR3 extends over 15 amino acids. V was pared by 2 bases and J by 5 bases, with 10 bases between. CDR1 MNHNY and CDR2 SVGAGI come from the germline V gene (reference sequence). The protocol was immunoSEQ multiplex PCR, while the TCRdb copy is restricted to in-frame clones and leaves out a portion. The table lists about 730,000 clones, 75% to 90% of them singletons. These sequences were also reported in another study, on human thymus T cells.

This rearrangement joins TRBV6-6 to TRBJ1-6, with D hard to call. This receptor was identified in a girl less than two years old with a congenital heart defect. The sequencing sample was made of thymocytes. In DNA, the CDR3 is TGTGCCAGCAGTTACATAGCCATCGATAATTCACCCCTCCACTTT. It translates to CASSYIAIDNSPLHF.